Listed here is a single TCR beta chain. This entry belongs to a study of blood T cell repertoires in COVID-19. Study details: T cells, B-cell-depleted T cells, or PBMCs provided the cDNA or gDNA that served as material.

The CDR3 spans 14 residues. Germline V lookup: CDR1 MNHNY, CDR2 SVGAGI (reference sequence). V lost 2 bases and J lost 6; bases outside the gene matches: 1. One Seattle source followed patients from active infection through their disease course. Per the original data handling: By means of reference gene primer amplification, nucleated cell counts were estimated. TCRdb's copy holds only in-frame clones and misses some; the assay was immunoSEQ multiplex PCR. From that table come the V and J calls and clone size; the DNA was used to work out D and trimming. The data contain approximately 300,000 clones, roughly 90% of them singletons.

The chain employs TRBV6-6 and TRBJ2-4; 10 nucleotides line up with TRBD1. Sequences were obtained from peripheral blood. The receptor comes from a woman younger than 45 with COVID-19, enrolled during active disease. The DNA for the CDR3 is TGTGCCAGCAGTTACGGACAGGGGGGAAACATTCAGTACTTC. It yields the protein CASSYGQGGNIQYF.